The 5 T cell receptor beta chains below were found in one sample sequenced in a study of cytomegalovirus exposure and HLA in healthy donors. The PCR had 60 Vbeta and 13 Jbeta primers. Some clones are missing from TCRdb's copy, which holds only in-frame ones; the method was immunoSEQ multiplex PCR. The sample holds about 200,000 clones, around 75% seen once. Material: PBMCs. The receptors come from a woman aged 45-59 years in good health and CMV-seronegative.

The CDR3 DNA is TGTGCCAGTAGTATGACGGGGTCTGGCAATCAGCCCCAGCATTTT. Its translation: CASSMTGSGNQPQHF. The chain couples TRBV19 to TRBJ1-5, with unresolved D. Germline CDR1 is LNHDA and CDR2 is SQIVND (reference sequence). V lost 3 bases and J 2 bases, leaving 11 bases between the germline ends. The CDR3 is 15 residues long.

The chain joins TRBV27 to TRBJ2-1, with D maybe TRBD2 (5 bases). The V and J ends lost 3 bases and 5 bases respectively, with 11 bases between them. The CDR3 loop spans 14 amino acids. Germline CDR1 is MNHEY and CDR2 is SMNVEV (reference sequence). CDR3 protein: CASSFLATNNEQFF. CDR3 DNA sequence: TGTGCCAGCAGTTTCCTAGCAACTAACAATGAGCAGTTCTTC.

The chain carries TRBV2 and TRBJ2-5, with 10 bases identical to TRBD2. Germline CDR1 and CDR2: SNHLY and FYNNEI. The V gene end was trimmed by 4 bases and the J gene end by 5 bases; junction bases not matched to a gene: 13. The CDR3 sequence is 17 residues long. This chain's CDR3 is CASSAPLGLAFAETQYF. The CDR3 DNA sequence: TGTGCCAGCAGTGCCCCCCTGGGACTAGCGTTCGCGGAGACCCAGTACTTC.

This chain joins TRBV7-8 and TRBJ2-3, with D possibly matching TRBD2 (6 bases). Trimming removed 0 bases at V and 2 bases at J, with 12 bases between. From germline, CDR1 is SGHVS and CDR2 FQNEAQ. This CDR3 has 16 residues. CDR3 amino acids: CASSLAVRGNTDTQYF. The CDR3 bases are TGTGCCAGCAGCTTAGCTGTACGGGGGAACACAGATACGCAGTATTTT.

The V call is TRBV2, the J call TRBJ2-7; 11 nucleotides match TRBD1. J was trimmed by 3 bases and V by 3 bases; bases with no gene match: 7. The CDR3 runs to 16 residues. Germline loops: CDR1 SNHLY, CDR2 FYNNEI. CDR3 residues: CASSEEGQGGFYEQYF. CDR3 DNA: TGTGCCAGCAGTGAGGAGGGACAGGGGGGCTTCTACGAGCAGTACTTC.